These 30 T cell receptor beta chains were sequenced from one sample in a study of OX40 agonist ivuxolimab in advanced cancers. TCRdb's table, derived via immunoSEQ multiplex PCR, lists solely in-frame clones and lacks some. The profile shows about 46,000 clones, more than 85% of them singletons. This specimen consisted of CD4+ or CD8+ T cells sorted from blood, obtained in a trial of the OX40 agonist ivuxolimab. The receptor set was obtained from an adult with an advanced solid tumor such as melanoma, head and neck, liver or kidney cancer.

The chain carries TRBV15 and TRBJ2-3; 8 bases line up with TRBD1. Trimming at V came to 2 bases and at J to 1 base, leaving 2 bases not matched to a gene. The CDR3 has 15 residues. CDR1 and CDR2 from the germline V gene are LNHNV and YYDKDF (reference sequence). CDR3 sequence reads: CATSRRTGRTDTQYF. CDR3 in DNA: TGTGCCACCAGCAGAAGGACAGGGCGCACAGATACGCAGTATTTT.

The V and J genes are TRBV4-3 and TRBJ2-1; TRBD2 is a possible D gene (5 bases). Germline lookup yields CDR1 LGHNA and CDR2 YSLEER. The CDR3 is 14 amino acids. V lost 0 bases and J lost 9, with 12 bases in between. The CDR3 sequence is CASSQDPPGIEQFF. CDR3 in DNA: TGCGCCAGCAGCCAAGATCCGCCCGGGATTGAGCAGTTCTTC.

The chain combines TRBV27 with TRBJ1-2; 7 bases match TRBD1. Germline CDR1 MNHEY, CDR2 SMNVEV (reference sequence). Trimming took 2 bases from V and 6 from J; bases not matched to a gene: 9. The CDR3 runs 15 residues. The CDR3 DNA reads as TGTGCCAGCAGTTTACGGGTAGGGGGCGCGGATGGCTACACCTTC. It codes for CASSLRVGGADGYTF.

This clone was recorded only once. The V gene is TRBV15, the J gene TRBJ1-2; TRBD1 matches at 8 bases. This CDR3 has 15 residues. Per germline, CDR1 LNHNV and CDR2 YYDKDF (reference sequence). The junction had 11 bases not matched to a gene; V was cut back by 5 bases and J by 6 bases. In DNA form, the CDR3 reads TGTGCCACCAGCGGTAGACAGGGGAACCCCGATGGCTACACCTTC. It is translated as CATSGRQGNPDGYTF.

V gene TRBV27 combines with J gene TRBJ2-7; no clear D. From germline, CDR1 is MNHEY and CDR2 SMNVEV (reference sequence). V dropped 5 bases and J dropped 6 bases, with 14 bases sitting between them. The CDR3 loop spans 13 amino acids. CDR3 nucleotide sequence: TGTGCCAGCAGTAACCACCCCCTAGTCGAGCAGTACTTC. It yields the protein CASSNHPLVEQYF.

V is TRBV30 and J is TRBJ1-1; no definite D call. Deletions cut 8 bases from V and 5 bases from J, with 9 bases between. Germline V gene sequence: CDR1 GTSNPN, CDR2 SVGIG (reference sequence). This CDR3 spans 10 amino acids. CDR3 sequence reads: CASMGTEAFF. Here the CDR3 DNA reads TGTGCCAGCATGGGAACTGAAGCTTTCTTT.

V usage is TRBV7-2 and J usage is TRBJ1-3, with D uncertain. The CDR3 contains 12 residues. V lost 5 bases, J lost 7 bases, and 9 bases lay in between. Per the germline V gene, CDR1 is SGHTA and CDR2 is FQGNSA. The CDR3 coding sequence is TGTGCCAGCAGCCATTCCGGTAACACCATATATTTT. It translates to CASSHSGNTIYF.

This sequence joins TRBV7-8 and TRBJ1-5, with 9 bases aligning to TRBD1. The CDR3 loop spans 15 amino acids. V dropped 4 bases and J dropped 3; count of bases not matched to a gene: 4. Germline lookup yields CDR1 SGHVS and CDR2 FQNEAQ. The DNA of the CDR3 is TGTGCCAGCAGCTATGACAGGGGGATCAATCAGCCCCAGCATTTT. It translates to CASSYDRGINQPQHF.

This chain links TRBV9 with TRBJ2-3; D unclear. V was clipped by 4 bases and J by 5 bases, with 8 bases between them. The CDR3 extends over 12 amino acids. The germline V gene encodes CDR1 SGDLS and CDR2 YYNGEE. CDR3 nucleotides: TGTGCCAGCAGCTCCCGGAAAGATACGCAGTATTTT. Translated, it gives CASSSRKDTQYF.

The rearrangement uses TRBV5-5 and TRBJ1-1; D unresolved. Between the trimmed V and J ends, which lost 5 bases and 4 bases, there was a span of 9 bases. This CDR3 is 12 amino acids long. In germline, CDR1 is SGHKS, CDR2 YYEKEE (reference sequence). CDR3 loop: CASSPVFTEAFF. CDR3 in DNA: TGTGCCAGCAGTCCCGTCTTCACTGAAGCTTTCTTT.

The chain joins TRBV2 to TRBJ2-3; 8 bases are a match to TRBD2. CDR1 and CDR2 from the germline V gene are SNHLY and FYNNEI. The CDR3 loop spans 15 amino acids. V trimming: 4 bases; J trimming: 6 bases; junction bases outside the gene matches: 9. CDR3 nucleotides: TGTGCCAGCAGTGCCGGTAGCGGGGAAGGGGATACGCAGTATTTT. Translated, it gives CASSAGSGEGDTQYF.

This clone has more than one count but fewer than ten. The chain recombines TRBV7-8 with TRBJ2-7, with D uncertain. The length of the CDR3 is 13 residues. Trimming pared 6 bases from V and 6 bases from J, leaving 15 bases between. Germline assignment: CDR1 SGHVS and CDR2 FQNEAQ. Here the CDR3 DNA reads TGTGCCAGCAGTCCTGGGGTCGGCGGCGAGCAGTACTTC. It is translated as CASSPGVGGEQYF.

This clone was recorded at least ten times. V is TRBV5-1 and J is TRBJ2-7; 7 bases map to TRBD1. The CDR3 is made up of 14 amino acids. Losses at the gene ends were 4 bases for V and 0 bases for J; bases not matched to a gene: 4. Germline V gene sequence: CDR1 SGHRS, CDR2 YFSETQ. CDR3 protein: CASSHRGLSYEQYF. CDR3 nucleotides: TGCGCCAGCAGCCACAGGGGTCTCTCCTACGAGCAGTACTTC.

The chain is built from TRBV4-1 and TRBJ2-1; 12 positions agree with TRBD2. The CDR3 contains 16 residues. The germline V gene has CDR1 MGHRA and CDR2 YSYEKL. The ends lost 1 base at V and 10 bases at J; junction bases unmatched: 8. For the CDR3, the DNA is TGCGCCAGCAGCCAAGTGGGCAGGACTAGCGGGATGGAGCAGTTCTTC. It yields the protein CASSQVGRTSGMEQFF.

The V gene is TRBV19, the J gene TRBJ2-3; D is tentatively TRBD1 or TRBD2 (5 bases each). The V end lost 5 bases, the J end lost 6 bases, and 21 bases lay between the germline ends. Germline V gene sequence: CDR1 LNHDA, CDR2 SQIVND (reference sequence). The CDR3 is 16 residues long. The CDR3 spells CASSPGAGPRGDTQYF. The CDR3 DNA is TGTGCCAGTAGTCCTGGGGCGGGCCCTAGAGGGGATACGCAGTATTTT. Using reference TRBV19 and TRBJ2-3 for the parts outside the CDR3, the full variable domain is DGGITQSPKYLFRKEGQNVTLSCEQNLNHDAMYWYRQDPGQGLRLIYYSQIVNDFQKGDIAEGYSVSREKKESFPLTVTSAQKNPTAFYLCASSPGAGPRGDTQYFGPGTRLTVL.

The chain combines TRBV6-5 with TRBJ2-5, with a tentative D call TRBD2 (5 bases). Germline V gene lookup returns CDR1 MNHEY and CDR2 SVGAGI. This CDR3 spans 14 amino acids. The V gene lost 4 bases and the J gene lost 5 bases, with 14 bases spanning the gap. The CDR3 bases are TGTGCCAGCAGTTTTGGAGCGGAGGTGGAGACCCAGTACTTC. It is translated as CASSFGAEVETQYF.

This clone was recorded once. The chain employs TRBV18 and TRBJ2-7; TRBD2 agrees at 8 bases. Germline trimming cut 2 bases from V and 5 bases from J; bases unmatched to any gene: 5. Germline V gene sequence: CDR1 KGHSH, CDR2 LQKENI. The CDR3 runs to 14 residues. The CDR3 protein is CASSPGREENEQYF. CDR3 in DNA: TGTGCCAGCTCACCAGGGCGGGAGGAGAACGAGCAGTACTTC.

J is TRBJ2-1 and V is TRBV7-6; D is undetermined. CDR3 length equals 16 residues. Trimming left V 1 base short and J 1 base short, with 11 bases between. Germline values: CDR1 SGHVS, CDR2 FNYEAQ. This CDR3 is CASSLVWELSYNEQFF. For the CDR3, the DNA is TGTGCCAGCAGCTTAGTGTGGGAACTGTCCTACAATGAGCAGTTCTTC.

The CDR3 DNA reads TGTGCCAGCAGCCTCGACCGGGCTGGGGAGCTGTTTTTT. It encodes CASSLDRAGELFF. V gene TRBV6-5 combines with J gene TRBJ2-2; D ambiguous. Germline-derived CDR1 and CDR2 are MNHEY and SVGAGI. Trimming took off 6 bases at V and 8 bases at J, with 13 bases between the two ends. The CDR3 spans 13 residues.

The chain has TRBV27 and TRBJ2-7; maybe TRBD1 (5 bases). Germline CDR1 MNHEY, CDR2 SMNVEV (reference sequence). This CDR3 contains 15 residues. V gave up 8 bases and J gave up 4 bases, with 21 bases separating them. CDR3 in amino acids: CASSLWGSTVYEQYF. DNA for the CDR3: TGTGCCAGCTCCCTGTGGGGATCGACAGTTTACGAGCAGTACTTC.

The CDR3, as DNA: TGTGCCAGCAGCTTAGTCCGGGGTAATCGAGATAACGAAGCTTTCTTT. This sequence encodes CASSLVRGNRDNEAFF. This rearrangement joins TRBV7-8 to TRBJ1-1; D remains ambiguous. This CDR3 has 16 residues. Germline V gives CDR1 SGHVS, CDR2 FQNEAQ. Trimming took 1 base from V and 8 from J, leaving 20 bases between them.

This chain connects TRBV28 to TRBJ2-7; the D gene is possibly TRBD2 (5 bases). Germline V gives CDR1 MDHEN, CDR2 SYDVKM. The CDR3 runs to 13 residues. V was shortened by 6 bases and J by 7 bases, with 16 bases between the two germline ends. CDR3 sequence: CASRFVDEGEQYF. CDR3 bases: TGTGCCAGCAGATTCGTTGACGAGGGAGAGCAGTACTTC.

The chain carries TRBV6-5 and TRBJ2-2; possibly TRBD1 or TRBD2 for D (5 bases each). CDR1 and CDR2 from the germline V gene are MNHEY and SVGAGI. Trimming pared 7 bases from V and 6 bases from J, leaving 15 bases between. The CDR3 has 14 amino acids. The CDR3 coding sequence is TGTGCCAGCAAGGGGACCGCCGGAGCCGGGGAGCTGTTTTTT. Its translation is CASKGTAGAGELFF.

V gene TRBV7-9 combines with J gene TRBJ1-4; 7 bases are a match to TRBD1. This CDR3 region has 14 residues. V dropped 5 bases and J dropped 2; count of bases not matched to a gene: 2. Germline V gene lookup returns CDR1 SEHNR and CDR2 FQNEAQ (reference sequence). CDR3 sequence reads: CASSMTGTNEKLFF. In DNA form, the CDR3 reads TGTGCCAGCAGCATGACAGGGACTAATGAAAAACTGTTTTTT.

This chain uses TRBV5-1 with TRBJ2-7, with D uncertain. V was cut by 7 bases and J by 3 bases, with 8 bases left in between. Germline V gene data show CDR1 as SGHRS and CDR2 as YFSETQ. The CDR3 is 11 amino acids. CDR3 bases: TGCGCCAGCTGGCCGAACTACGAGCAGTACTTC. Translated: CASWPNYEQYF.

The chain combines TRBV11-1 with TRBJ2-1; 13 nucleotides match TRBD2. Per germline, CDR1 SGHAT and CDR2 FQDESV (reference sequence). Trimming at V came to 6 bases and at J to 4 bases, leaving 9 bases not matched to a gene. The CDR3 is 17 residues long. CDR3 region: CASSQRLAGGHYNEQFF. For the CDR3, the DNA is TGTGCCAGCAGTCAAAGACTAGCGGGGGGCCATTACAATGAGCAGTTCTTC.

The gene calls are TRBV9 and TRBJ1-2, with TRBD1 as a possible D gene (6 bases). This CDR3 contains 14 residues. V lost 3 bases to trimming and J lost 4 bases, with 13 bases between them. The germline gives CDR1 SGDLS, CDR2 YYNGEE. CDR3 in amino acids: CASSARGGSYGYTF. The CDR3, as DNA: TGTGCCAGCAGCGCCCGTGGGGGCAGCTATGGCTACACCTTC.

The chain combines TRBV7-8 with TRBJ1-5, with 7 bases lining up with TRBD1. Losses at the gene ends were 3 bases for V and 1 base for J; bases not matched to a gene: 3. There are 15 residues in the CDR3. CDR1 is SGHVS, CDR2 FQNEAQ, per germline. CDR3 in DNA: TGTGCCAGCAGCTTTAGACAGGGCAGCAATCAGCCCCAGCATTTT. Protein: CASSFRQGSNQPQHF.

The chain has TRBV28 and TRBJ2-3; D unclear. With 5 bases removed from V and 1 base from J, the gap between germline ends came to 7 bases. The V gene's germline CDR1 is MDHEN and CDR2 SYDVKM. The CDR3 runs 13 residues. DNA for the CDR3: TGTGCCAGCAGTCCTACAGGCACAGATACGCAGTATTTT. It codes for CASSPTGTDTQYF.

The chain couples TRBV6-1 to TRBJ2-1; the match to TRBD2 covers 12 bases. The CDR3 is 19 residues long. V lost 4 bases to trimming and J lost 0 bases; unmatched junction nucleotides: 10. Germline V gene lookup returns CDR1 MNHNS and CDR2 SASEGT. CDR3 region: CASSVSASGRGSSYNEQFF. The CDR3 bases are TGTGCCAGCAGTGTTTCGGCTAGCGGGAGGGGAAGCTCCTACAATGAGCAGTTCTTC.